This is a list of T cell receptor beta chains from one sample in a study of blood T cell repertoires in COVID-19. The protocol was immunoSEQ multiplex PCR, while the TCRdb copy is restricted to in-frame clones and leaves out a portion. The sample lists 140,000 to 150,000 clones; over 75% were seen once. The specimen was peripheral blood. The receptors come from a man aged 70 or older with acute or convalescent COVID-19. CDR3s include the opening cysteine and the closing phenylalanine or tryptophan. The D gene is left open where the match is weak. Rows give clone size only sometimes, using once, few, many, or a class for an expanded clone.

v_gene	len	abundance	j_gene	d_gene	CDR3aa	CDR3nt
TRBV6-5	15	NA	TRBJ1-4	TRBD1	CASSYQGTGVEKLFF	TGTGCCAGCAGTTACCAAGGGACAGGGGTTGAAAAACTGTTTTTT
TRBV5-6	17	NA	TRBJ1-5	NA	CASSLGTENYSNQPQHF	TGTGCCAGCAGCTTGGGGACAGAAAATTATAGCAATCAGCCCCAGCATTTT
TRBV30	14	NA	TRBJ1-2	NA	CAWSGLQLEYGYTF	TGTGCCTGGAGTGGGCTACAGTTAGAGTATGGCTACACCTTC
TRBV7-6	15	NA	TRBJ2-7	NA	CASSLGRASLHEQYF	TGTGCCAGCAGCTTAGGTCGAGCTAGTCTACACGAGCAGTACTTC
TRBV30	11	NA	TRBJ2-7	TRBD1	CALTGAYEQYF	TGTGCCTTAACAGGGGCCTACGAGCAGTACTTC
TRBV10-3	16	few	TRBJ1-1	TRBD1	CAISERQDRGSTEAFF	TGTGCCATCAGTGAAAGGCAGGACAGGGGAAGCACTGAAGCTTTCTTT
TRBV3-1/TRBV3-2	14	NA	TRBJ2-5	TRBD1	CASSSGQGGKTQYF	TGTGCCAGCAGTTCGGGACAGGGTGGAAAGACCCAGTACTTC
TRBV5-1	13	NA	TRBJ1-1	NA	CASSSGDGTEAFF	TGCGCCAGCAGTTCAGGGGATGGGACTGAAGCTTTCTTT
TRBV30	14	NA	TRBJ1-2	TRBD1	CAWNRDRGFRGYTF	TGTGCCTGGAATCGCGACAGGGGATTCCGCGGCTACACCTTC
TRBV10-3	15	NA	TRBJ1-2	TRBD1	CAIREGTGSNYGYTF	TGTGCCATCAGGGAAGGGACAGGGAGTAACTATGGCTACACCTTC
TRBV11-2	13	NA	TRBJ1-4	NA	CASARGLDEKLFF	TGTGCCAGCGCGAGGGGGTTAGATGAAAAACTGTTTTTT
TRBV12-3/TRBV12-4	12	few	TRBJ1-2	NA	CASSFGQGGYTF	TGTGCCAGCAGTTTCGGACAAGGTGGCTACACCTTC
TRBV2	14	NA	TRBJ2-3	NA	CASKGRTSTDTQYF	TGTGCCAGCAAAGGACGGACTTCCACAGATACGCAGTATTTT
TRBV12-3/TRBV12-4	13	NA	TRBJ1-5	NA	CASSFGRGQPQHF	TGTGCCAGCAGTTTTGGCAGGGGTCAGCCCCAGCATTTT
TRBV5-4	15	NA	TRBJ2-7	TRBD1	CASSLGQGASYEQYF	TGTGCCAGCAGTCTAGGACAGGGGGCATCCTACGAGCAGTACTTC
TRBV20-1	11	NA	TRBJ1-1	NA	CSARGETEAFF	TGCAGTGCTCGGGGGGAAACTGAAGCTTTCTTT
TRBV5-8	16	few	TRBJ1-2	TRBD1	CASSLDLGRGNYGYTF	TGTGCCAGCAGCTTGGACTTAGGCAGGGGGAACTATGGCTACACCTTC
TRBV5-8	14	NA	TRBJ1-2	NA	CASSKQGPTYGYTF	TGTGCCAGCAGCAAGCAGGGGCCGACGTATGGCTACACCTTC
TRBV28	17	NA	TRBJ1-2	TRBD1	CASSLSVITGQGYGYTF	TGTGCCAGCAGTTTATCCGTGATAACCGGACAGGGCTATGGCTACACCTTC
TRBV19	14	NA	TRBJ1-1	NA	CASSISRELAEAFF	TGTGCCAGTAGTATATCCAGGGAATTGGCTGAAGCTTTCTTT
TRBV6-1	16	once	TRBJ2-7	TRBD1	CASSVWDSQNTYEQYF	TGTGCCAGCAGTGTCTGGGACAGTCAAAATACCTACGAGCAGTACTTC
TRBV3-1/TRBV3-2	15	NA	TRBJ2-5	NA	CASSHTGRSQETQYF	TGTGCCAGCAGCCATACAGGACGGTCCCAAGAGACCCAGTACTTC
TRBV9	13	once	TRBJ2-7	NA	CASSVAGDYEQYF	TGTGCCAGCAGCGTAGCGGGGGATTACGAGCAGTACTTC
TRBV7-2	14	NA	TRBJ2-3	TRBD1	CASSSGTGGDTQYF	TGTGCCAGCAGCTCCGGGACAGGGGGAGATACGCAGTATTTT
TRBV5-4	15	NA	TRBJ2-3	NA	CASSLGGTNTDTQYF	TGTGCCAGCAGCCTTGGAGGTACGAACACAGATACGCAGTATTTT
TRBV24-1	13	NA	TRBJ2-5	TRBD2	CATSPRGRETQYF	TGTGCCACCAGTCCCCGCGGGAGAGAGACCCAGTACTTC
TRBV19	14	NA	TRBJ2-7	NA	CASSWGLQGYEQYF	TGTGCCAGTAGTTGGGGACTCCAGGGATACGAGCAGTACTTC
TRBV24-1	16	NA	TRBJ2-1	TRBD1	CATSDRTGTGRNEQFF	TGTGCCACCAGTGACCGTACCGGGACAGGGAGAAATGAGCAGTTCTTC
TRBV10-3	14	once	TRBJ1-5	TRBD1	CAIADRVGNQPQHF	TGTGCCATCGCAGACAGGGTCGGCAATCAGCCCCAGCATTTT
TRBV2	17	NA	TRBJ1-2	NA	CASTFQPGLQAVGGYTF	TGTGCCAGCACCTTTCAGCCGGGACTCCAGGCCGTTGGAGGCTACACCTTC
TRBV2	16	NA	TRBJ1-1	NA	CASRGSQGRRQVSAFF	TGTGCCAGCAGAGGGTCGCAGGGGCGGAGGCAGGTGTCTGCTTTCTTT
TRBV25-1	14	NA	TRBJ1-1	TRBD1	CASSKTGKATEAFF	TGTGCCAGCAGTAAGACAGGGAAGGCCACTGAAGCTTTCTTT
TRBV19	15	NA	TRBJ1-4	NA	CASKGTGGGHEKLFF	TGTGCCAGTAAAGGGACCGGCGGGGGTCATGAAAAACTGTTTTTT
TRBV3-1/TRBV3-2	14	NA	TRBJ1-1	TRBD1	CASSQGDRNTEAFF	TGTGCCAGCAGCCAGGGGGACAGGAACACTGAAGCTTTCTTT
TRBV19	16	NA	TRBJ2-7	TRBD2	CASSILRGREAYEQYF	TGTGCCAGTAGTATCCTACGCGGGAGAGAAGCCTACGAGCAGTACTTC